The 21 T cell receptor beta chains below were found in one sample sequenced in a study of T cell changes during pregnancy in multiple sclerosis. The assay was immunoSEQ multiplex PCR, and TCRdb's table has in-frame clones only and misses some. The sample contains 40,000 or so clones, approximately 92% of which appear only once. This specimen consisted of peripheral blood, obtained before pregnancy. These receptors came from a female donor with multiple sclerosis, enrolled in a pregnancy study.

This chain links TRBV6-5 with TRBJ1-3; D call uncertain. The CDR3 consists of 15 residues. Trimming took off 0 bases at V and 3 bases at J, with 9 bases between the two ends. Germline CDR1 is MNHEY and CDR2 is SVGAGI. In DNA form, the CDR3 reads TGTGCCAGCAGTTACTCGTTAGGAGTTGGAAACACCATATATTTT. Amino acids: CASSYSLGVGNTIYF.

The chain has TRBV5-4 and TRBJ2-7; 7 nucleotides agree with TRBD2. V lost 4 bases and J lost 5; bases outside the gene matches: 12. The V gene's germline CDR1 is SGHNT and CDR2 YYREEE (reference sequence). The CDR3 loop spans 15 amino acids. The CDR3 spells CASSTLTSPGDEQYF. The CDR3 DNA reads as TGTGCCAGCAGCACACTGACTAGCCCAGGCGACGAGCAGTACTTC.

The rearrangement joins TRBV6-5 to TRBJ1-3; 7 bases match TRBD1. CDR1 is MNHEY, CDR2 SVGAGI, per germline. The CDR3 length is 16 residues. Trimming removed 4 bases from V and 4 bases from J; junction bases left unmatched: 10. The CDR3 spells CASSLSESTGGNTIYF. Here the CDR3 DNA reads TGTGCCAGCAGTTTATCAGAGTCGACAGGGGGAAACACCATATATTTT.

The chain joins TRBV2 to TRBJ1-5, with D maybe TRBD1 (5 bases). The CDR3 covers 15 residues. The germline V gene encodes CDR1 SNHLY and CDR2 FYNNEI. Trimming removed 5 bases from V and 0 bases from J, with 11 bases in between. CDR3 residues: CASSPDSASNQPQHF. DNA for the CDR3: TGTGCCAGCAGTCCAGACAGTGCTAGCAATCAGCCCCAGCATTTT.

The chain joins TRBV29-1 to TRBJ2-1; 9 positions agree with TRBD2. Trimming cost V 6 bases and J 3 bases; bases outside gene matches: 9. This CDR3 region has 15 residues. The germline V gene encodes CDR1 SQVTM and CDR2 ANQGSEA. CDR3 protein: CSVPGGGRVYNEQFF. CDR3 nucleotides: TGCAGCGTCCCCGGTGGCGGGAGGGTCTACAATGAGCAGTTCTTC.

The chain has TRBV12-2 and TRBJ2-2; the D call of TRBD2 is as the table states it, not checked on the DNA. TRBV12-2 has pseudogene status. The CDR3 spans 16 residues. CDR3: CASRLAAGGRYGELFF. The CDR3 DNA is TGTGCAAGTCGCTTAGCTGCGGGAGGGCGTTACGGGGAGCTGTTTTTT.

The chain uses TRBV4-1 and TRBJ1-2, with 10 bases matching TRBD1. Germline V gene data show CDR1 as MGHRA and CDR2 as YSYEKL. This CDR3 spans 15 amino acids. J lost 4 bases, V lost 4 bases, and 6 bases had no gene match. CDR3 residues: CASSLSTGGVYGYTF. Here the CDR3 DNA reads TGCGCCAGCAGCCTATCGACAGGGGGCGTCTATGGCTACACCTTC.

This chain connects TRBV5-1 to TRBJ2-1; TRBD2 matches at 13 bases. V dropped 1 base and J dropped 8; count of bases not matched to a gene: 6. This CDR3 contains 16 residues. Germline V CDR1 and CDR2: SGHRS, YFSETQ. CDR3 sequence (DNA): TGCGCCAGCAGCTTGCGAGGACTAGCGGGAGTTGATGAGCAGTTCTTC. As protein: CASSLRGLAGVDEQFF.

The chain employs TRBV5-1 and TRBJ1-1; no reliable D call. The CDR3 is 13 amino acids. Trimming removed 3 bases at V and 1 base at J, with 7 bases between. Germline loops: CDR1 SGHRS, CDR2 YFSETQ. The CDR3 DNA is TGCGCCAGCAGCTATGAGGGGAACACTGAAGCTTTCTTT. As protein: CASSYEGNTEAFF.

CDR3 loop: CAWTGMYSTEAFF. The CDR3, as DNA: TGTGCCTGGACGGGTATGTATAGCACTGAAGCTTTCTTT. The V call is TRBV30, the J call TRBJ1-1; no reliable D call. CDR3 length: 13 amino acids. V gave up 4 bases and J gave up 4 bases, with 13 bases separating them. CDR1 is GTSNPN, CDR2 SVGIG, per germline (reference sequence).

The CDR3 nucleotides read TGTGCCTGGAGTTTTAAAGGGACACCTAACTATGGCTACACCTTC. This translates into CAWSFKGTPNYGYTF. The rearrangement joins TRBV30 to TRBJ1-2; D may be TRBD1 (6 bases). Germline V gene lookup returns CDR1 GTSNPN and CDR2 SVGIG (reference sequence). The CDR3 sequence is 15 residues long. V was pared by 2 bases and J by 0 bases, with 13 bases between. The complete variable domain, with remaining parts taken from reference TRBV30 and TRBJ1-2, reads SQTIHQWPATLVQPVGSPLSLECTVEGTSNPNLYWYRQAAGRGLQLLFYSVGIGQISSEVPQNLSASRPQDRQFILSSKKLLLSDSGFYLCAWSFKGTPNYGYTFGSGTRLTVV.

The V gene is TRBV19, the J gene TRBJ1-3; D is uncertain. The V end lost 1 base, the J end lost 0 bases, and 10 bases lay between the germline ends. The germline CDR1 and CDR2 sequences are LNHDA and SQIVND (reference sequence). CDR3 length: 16 amino acids. This CDR3 reads CASSIGTDFSGNTIYF. CDR3 coding DNA: TGTGCCAGTAGTATAGGAACGGACTTCTCTGGAAACACCATATATTTT.

This rearrangement joins TRBV6-6 to TRBJ1-2; 7 nucleotides match TRBD1. CDR3 length equals 14 residues. V dropped 4 bases and J dropped 0; count of bases not matched to a gene: 2. The germline gives CDR1 MNHNY, CDR2 SVGAGI (reference sequence). CDR3 amino acids: CASSFQGANYGYTF. In DNA form, the CDR3 reads TGTGCCAGCAGTTTCCAGGGGGCTAACTATGGCTACACCTTC.

The genes are TRBV30 and TRBJ1-4; D is possibly TRBD1 (6 bases). CDR1 and CDR2 from the germline V gene are GTSNPN and SVGIG (reference sequence). The germline V and J ends were trimmed by 4 bases and 6 bases, with 15 bases remaining between them. The CDR3 runs to 14 residues. The CDR3 sequence is CAWTLQGGDEKLFF. DNA of the CDR3: TGTGCCTGGACCCTACAGGGAGGGGATGAAAAACTGTTTTTT.

The chain combines TRBV19 with TRBJ2-1; perhaps TRBD2 as D (6 bases). Trimming cost V 5 bases and J 9 bases, with 32 bases left between them. The germline CDR1 and CDR2 sequences are LNHDA and SQIVND (reference sequence). CDR3 length: 19 residues. The CDR3 DNA reads as TGTGCCAGTAGTTCAACGAGGGGTAAGGGCGGGACCAAACTATCTGAGCAGTTCTTC. This sequence encodes CASSSTRGKGGTKLSEQFF.

The chain recombines TRBV6-1 with TRBJ2-7; 10 bases align to TRBD2. J gave up 3 bases and V 0 bases, and 5 bases lay outside the gene matches. The CDR3 is 16 amino acids. Germline assignment: CDR1 MNHNS and CDR2 SASEGT. CDR3 residues: CASSEAEAGGIYEQYF. The CDR3 bases are TGTGCCAGCAGTGAAGCCGAAGCGGGAGGGATCTACGAGCAGTACTTC.

This chain uses TRBV27 with TRBJ1-2, with a possible D match to TRBD1 (6 bases). V shed 2 bases and J shed 4 bases, with 11 bases lying between them. CDR3 length: 14 residues. Germline V gene data show CDR1 as MNHEY and CDR2 as SMNVEV (reference sequence). In nucleotides, the CDR3 is TGTGCCAGCAGTTTAAACACAGGGTTCTATGGCTACACCTTC. Its translation is CASSLNTGFYGYTF.

V is TRBV18 and J is TRBJ2-3; TRBD2 might be the D (6 bases). Trimming pared 3 bases from V and 5 bases from J, leaving 15 bases between. The CDR3 runs to 15 residues. Germline V CDR1 and CDR2: KGHSH, LQKENI. This chain's CDR3 is CASSPSRGTGDTQYF. In DNA form, the CDR3 reads TGTGCCAGCTCACCCTCGCGGGGAACCGGAGATACGCAGTATTTT.

The chain couples TRBV6-1 to TRBJ2-7; 7 nucleotides align to TRBD2. Germline CDR1 MNHNS, CDR2 SASEGT. The trim removed 7 bases at V and 1 base at J, leaving 7 bases unmatched. This CDR3 is 14 amino acids long. CDR3 protein: CASTERGRSYEQYF. The CDR3, as DNA: TGTGCCAGCACTGAGCGGGGAAGATCCTACGAGCAGTACTTC.

The chain links TRBV7-9 to TRBJ1-1, with 8 bases identical to TRBD1. This CDR3 region has 14 residues. Germline V gene sequence: CDR1 SEHNR, CDR2 FQNEAQ (reference sequence). V dropped 7 bases and J dropped 0; count of bases not matched to a gene: 4. For the CDR3, the DNA is TGTGCCAGCACCAGGACAGGGATGAACACTGAAGCTTTCTTT. This encodes CASTRTGMNTEAFF.

The chain employs TRBV10-3 and TRBJ2-3; 12 positions match TRBD2. The CDR3 totals 16 residues. Germline V gene sequence: CDR1 ENHRY, CDR2 SYGVKD. J gave up 6 bases and V 2 bases, and 6 bases lay outside the gene matches. The CDR3 coding sequence is TGTGCCATCAGTGAGGGACTAGCGGGGAGCGGGGATACGCAGTATTTT. This codes for CAISEGLAGSGDTQYF.